The 6 T cell receptor beta chains given below trace back to one sample, sequenced in a study of cytomegalovirus exposure and HLA in healthy donors. Primers: 60 Vbeta forward and 13 Jbeta reverse. Produced via immunoSEQ multiplex PCR; TCRdb's table is partial and in-frame only. The repertoire holds about 160,000 clones, with 78% as singletons. Sequencing used PBMCs. These receptors were obtained from a woman aged 35 to 49 in good health and CMV-seropositive.

The chain joins TRBV7-7 to TRBJ2-5; 9 bases agree with TRBD2. Per germline, CDR1 SSHAT and CDR2 FNYEAQ (reference sequence). CDR3 length equals 18 residues. The V and J ends lost 5 bases and 5 bases, in that order; junction bases with no gene match: 18. The CDR3 DNA is TGTGCCAGCAGCAGTACCCTTAGCGGGGGTGATTTGGGCGAGACCCAGTACTTC. Translated: CASSSTLSGGDLGETQYF.

This chain joins TRBV5-6 and TRBJ1-2; TRBD1 agrees at 12 bases. V dropped 4 bases and J dropped 6; count of bases not matched to a gene: 13. The CDR3 length is 17 residues. Germline-derived CDR1 and CDR2 are SGHDT and YYEEEE. The CDR3 DNA is TGTGCCAGCAGCCAGTCCGGGACAGGGGGCGCGGTTGATGGCTACACCTTC. It codes for CASSQSGTGGAVDGYTF.

V gene TRBV7-2 combines with J gene TRBJ2-2; D is possibly TRBD2 (6 bases). V gave up 7 bases and J gave up 0 bases, with 15 bases separating them. The CDR3 runs 16 residues. The germline V gene has CDR1 SGHTA and CDR2 FQGNSA. This CDR3 is CASTSHGGTNTGELFF. DNA of the CDR3: TGTGCCAGCACCTCACATGGCGGGACGAACACCGGGGAGCTGTTTTTT.

The gene calls are TRBV2 and TRBJ2-2; TRBD2 agrees at 11 bases. The CDR3 contains 17 residues. CDR1 and CDR2 from the germline V gene are SNHLY and FYNNEI. The junction had 8 bases not matched to a gene; V was cut back by 4 bases and J by 4 bases. CDR3 residues: CASSVSGGALSTGELFF. For the CDR3, the DNA is TGTGCCAGCAGTGTTAGCGGGGGGGCCCTCAGCACCGGGGAGCTGTTTTTT.

The V call is TRBV19, the J call TRBJ2-5; 9 nucleotides line up with TRBD1. The end of the DNA is better explained by TRBJ2-7, so the J call may be wrong. Germline V gene data show CDR1 as LNHDA and CDR2 as SQIVND (reference sequence). This CDR3 is built from 15 residues. Here the CDR3 reads CASSKYRDRDYEQYF. CDR3 nucleotide sequence: TGTGCCAGTAGCAAGTACCGGGACAGGGACTACGAGCAGTACTTC.

The J gene is TRBJ1-4, the V gene TRBV30; D perhaps matches TRBD1 (6 bases). V lost 1 base, J lost 8 bases, and 11 bases lay in between. Germline V gene data show CDR1 as GTSNPN and CDR2 as SVGIG (reference sequence). This CDR3 has 13 amino acids. CDR3 residues: CAWSADSLEKLFF. The CDR3, as DNA: TGTGCCTGGAGTGCGGACAGTCTGGAAAAACTGTTTTTT.